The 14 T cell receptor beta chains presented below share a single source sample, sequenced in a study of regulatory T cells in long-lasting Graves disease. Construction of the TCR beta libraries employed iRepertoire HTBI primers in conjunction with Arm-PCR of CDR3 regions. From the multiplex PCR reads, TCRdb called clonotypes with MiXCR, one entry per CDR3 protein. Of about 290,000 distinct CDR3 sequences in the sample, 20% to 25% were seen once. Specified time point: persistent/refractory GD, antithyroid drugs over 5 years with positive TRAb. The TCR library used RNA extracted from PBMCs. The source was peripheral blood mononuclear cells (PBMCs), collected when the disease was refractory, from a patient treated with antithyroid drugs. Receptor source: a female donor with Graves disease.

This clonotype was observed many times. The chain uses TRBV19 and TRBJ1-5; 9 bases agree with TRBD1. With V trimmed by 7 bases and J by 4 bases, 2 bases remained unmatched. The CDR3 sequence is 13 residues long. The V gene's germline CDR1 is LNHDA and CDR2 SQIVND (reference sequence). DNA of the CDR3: TGTGCCAGTACCGGGACAGGGAATCAGCCCCAGCATTTT. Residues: CASTGTGNQPQHF.

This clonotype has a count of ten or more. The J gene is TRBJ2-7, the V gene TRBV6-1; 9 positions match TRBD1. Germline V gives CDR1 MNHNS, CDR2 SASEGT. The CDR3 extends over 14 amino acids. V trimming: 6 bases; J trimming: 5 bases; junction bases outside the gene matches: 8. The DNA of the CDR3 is TGTGCCAGCAGCCGCGACAGGGGGTCACACGAGCAGTACTTC. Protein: CASSRDRGSHEQYF.

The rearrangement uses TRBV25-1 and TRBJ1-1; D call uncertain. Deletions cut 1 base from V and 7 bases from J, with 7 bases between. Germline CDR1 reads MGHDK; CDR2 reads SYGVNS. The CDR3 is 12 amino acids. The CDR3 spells CASSEFVGEAFF. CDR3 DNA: TGTGCCAGCAGTGAATTTGTGGGTGAAGCTTTCTTT.

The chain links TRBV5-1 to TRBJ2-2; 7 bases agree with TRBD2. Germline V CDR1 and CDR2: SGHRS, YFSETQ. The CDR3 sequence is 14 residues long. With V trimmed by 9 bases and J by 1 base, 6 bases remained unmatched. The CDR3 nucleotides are TGCGCCACTGCGACTAGCCGGAACACCGGGGAGCTGTTTTTT. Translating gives CATATSRNTGELFF.

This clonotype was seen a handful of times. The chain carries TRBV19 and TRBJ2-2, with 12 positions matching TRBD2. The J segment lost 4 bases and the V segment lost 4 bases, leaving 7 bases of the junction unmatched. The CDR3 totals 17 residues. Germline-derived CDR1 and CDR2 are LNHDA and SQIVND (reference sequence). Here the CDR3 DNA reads TGTGCCAGTAGTAGGACCGGACTAGCGGGGTTCACCGGGGAGCTGTTTTTT. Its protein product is CASSRTGLAGFTGELFF.

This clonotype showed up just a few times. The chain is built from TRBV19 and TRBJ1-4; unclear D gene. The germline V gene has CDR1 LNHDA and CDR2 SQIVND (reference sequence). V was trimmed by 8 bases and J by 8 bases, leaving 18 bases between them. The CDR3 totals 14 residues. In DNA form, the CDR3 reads TGTGCCAGTTGGAGGTCACGGAAGAAGGAAAAACTGTTTTTT. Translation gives CASWRSRKKEKLFF.

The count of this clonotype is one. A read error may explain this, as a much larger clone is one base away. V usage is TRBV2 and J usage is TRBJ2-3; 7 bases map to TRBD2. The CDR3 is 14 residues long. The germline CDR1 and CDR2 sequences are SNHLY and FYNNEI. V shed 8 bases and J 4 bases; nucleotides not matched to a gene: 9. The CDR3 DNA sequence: TGTGCCAGCCGCGGAGTTACTAGCGCAGATACGCAGTATTTT. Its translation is CASRGVTSADTQYF.

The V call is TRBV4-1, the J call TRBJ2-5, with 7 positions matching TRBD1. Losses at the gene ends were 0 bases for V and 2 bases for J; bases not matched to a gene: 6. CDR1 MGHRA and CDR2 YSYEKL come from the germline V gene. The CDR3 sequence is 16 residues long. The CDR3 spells CASSQDGDSGQETQYF. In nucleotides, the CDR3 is TGCGCCAGCAGCCAAGATGGGGACAGCGGACAAGAGACCCAGTACTTC.

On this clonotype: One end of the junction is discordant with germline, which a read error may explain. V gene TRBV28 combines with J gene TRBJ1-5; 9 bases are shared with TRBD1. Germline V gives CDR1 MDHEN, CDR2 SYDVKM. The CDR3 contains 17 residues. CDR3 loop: CACRSGTGPYSNQPQHF. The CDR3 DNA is TGTGCCTGCAGGAGCGGGACAGGGCCATATAGCAATCAGCCCCAGCATTTT.

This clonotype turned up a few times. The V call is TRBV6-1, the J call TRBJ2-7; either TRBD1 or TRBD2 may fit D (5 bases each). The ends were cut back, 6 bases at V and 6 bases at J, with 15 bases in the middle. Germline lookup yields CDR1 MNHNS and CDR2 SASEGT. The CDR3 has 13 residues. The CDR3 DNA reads TGTGCCAGCAGGTCCTCCAGGGCGGGCGAGCAGTACTTC. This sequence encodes CASRSSRAGEQYF.

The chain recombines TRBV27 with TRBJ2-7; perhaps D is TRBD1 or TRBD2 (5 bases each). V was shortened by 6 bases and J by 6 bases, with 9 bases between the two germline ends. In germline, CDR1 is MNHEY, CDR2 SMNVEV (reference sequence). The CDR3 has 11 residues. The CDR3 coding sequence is TGTGCCAGCAGGGAAGGGACCGAGCAGTACTTC. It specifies CASREGTEQYF.

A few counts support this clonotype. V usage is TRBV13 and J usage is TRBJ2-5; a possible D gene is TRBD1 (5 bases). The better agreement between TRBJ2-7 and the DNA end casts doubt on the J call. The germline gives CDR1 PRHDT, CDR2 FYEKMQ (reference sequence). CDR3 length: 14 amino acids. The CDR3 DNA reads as TGTGCCAGCAGTTACGAAAGGACACCGTACGAGCAGTACTTC. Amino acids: CASSYERTPYEQYF.

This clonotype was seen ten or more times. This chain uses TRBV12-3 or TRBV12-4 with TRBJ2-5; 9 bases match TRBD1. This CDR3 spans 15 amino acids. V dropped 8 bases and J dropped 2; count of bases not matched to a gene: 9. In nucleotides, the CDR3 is TGTGCCAGCTCCCCCGGGACAGGGCTTCAAGAGACCCAGTACTTC. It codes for CASSPGTGLQETQYF.

Here the CDR3 DNA reads TGTGCCAGCGCCCAAGCGGGAGTCGCCTACGAGCAGTACTTC. Protein sequence: CASAQAGVAYEQYF. J is TRBJ2-7 and V is TRBV6-1, with 8 bases aligning to TRBD2. The V gene's germline CDR1 is MNHNS and CDR2 SASEGT. The CDR3 runs to 14 residues. V gave up 8 bases and J gave up 2 bases; unmatched junction bases: 8.